The 2 T cell receptor beta chains given below trace back to one sample, sequenced in a study of shared clonotypes between healthy human individuals. TCRdb keeps only in-frame clones here, not all; method: immunoSEQ multiplex PCR. The data contain some 2.1 million clones, approximately 92% of them seen just once; the ten biggest clones take up over 1.5%. In the naive CD8 group, cells lacked CD45RO and were positively selected for CCR7, so terminally differentiated effector memory CD45RA+ cells were left out. Sequences were obtained from naive CD8+ T cells from PBMCs. Source of these receptors: a man aged 18 to 35 in good health. Some clones in this sample may be carry-over from other donors' samples.

On this clone: The identical CDR3 is also encoded by other nucleotide sequences in the sample. J is TRBJ1-1 and V is TRBV27; D not resolved. CDR3 length equals 14 residues. V gave up 0 bases and J gave up 2 bases, with 7 bases separating them. Germline V lookup: CDR1 MNHEY, CDR2 SMNVEV (reference sequence). CDR3 nucleotides: TGTGCCAGCAGTTTATCCCCAGCTAACACTGAAGCTTTCTTT. The encoded protein is CASSLSPANTEAFF.

The V gene is TRBV23-1, the J gene TRBJ2-5, with 14 nucleotides matching TRBD2. TRBV23-1 is known as an ORF, though its function is uncertain. Trimming removed 0 bases from V and 4 bases from J; junction bases left unmatched: 10. The CDR3 spans 19 residues. The DNA of the CDR3 is TGCGCCAGCAGTCAATCGGCCCTGGGACTAGCGGGAGACTTAGAGACCCAGTACTTC. It translates to CASSQSALGLAGDLETQYF.